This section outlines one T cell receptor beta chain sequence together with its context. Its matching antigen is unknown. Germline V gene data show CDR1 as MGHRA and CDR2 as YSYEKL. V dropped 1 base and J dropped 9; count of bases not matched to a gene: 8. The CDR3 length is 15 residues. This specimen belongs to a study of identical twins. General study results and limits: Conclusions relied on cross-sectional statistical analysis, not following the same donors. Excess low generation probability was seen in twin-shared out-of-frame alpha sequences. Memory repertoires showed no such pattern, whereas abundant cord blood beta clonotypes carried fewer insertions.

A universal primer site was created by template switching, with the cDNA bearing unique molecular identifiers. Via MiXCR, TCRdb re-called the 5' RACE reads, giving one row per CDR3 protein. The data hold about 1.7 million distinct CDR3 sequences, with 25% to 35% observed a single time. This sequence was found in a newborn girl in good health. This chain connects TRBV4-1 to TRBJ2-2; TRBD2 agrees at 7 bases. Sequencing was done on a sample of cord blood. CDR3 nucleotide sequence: TGCGCCAGCAGCCAAGTCTTGCTAGCGGTCCGGGAGCTGTTTTTT. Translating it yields CASSQVLLAVRELFF.